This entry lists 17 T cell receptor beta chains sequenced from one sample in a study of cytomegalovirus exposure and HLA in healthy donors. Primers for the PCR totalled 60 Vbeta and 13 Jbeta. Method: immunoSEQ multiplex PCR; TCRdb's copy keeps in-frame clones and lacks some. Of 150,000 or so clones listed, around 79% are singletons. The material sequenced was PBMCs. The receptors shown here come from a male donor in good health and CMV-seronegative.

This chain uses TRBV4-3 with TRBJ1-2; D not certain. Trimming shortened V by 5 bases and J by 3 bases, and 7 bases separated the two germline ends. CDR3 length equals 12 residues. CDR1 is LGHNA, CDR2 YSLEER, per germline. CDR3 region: CASSDTYYGYTF. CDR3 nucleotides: TGCGCCAGCAGCGACACTTACTATGGCTACACCTTC.

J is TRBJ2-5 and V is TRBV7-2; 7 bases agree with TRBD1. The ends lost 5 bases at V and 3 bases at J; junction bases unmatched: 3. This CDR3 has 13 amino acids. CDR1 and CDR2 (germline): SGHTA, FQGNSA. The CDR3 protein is CASSRDREETQYF. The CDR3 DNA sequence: TGTGCCAGCAGCCGCGACAGGGAAGAGACCCAGTACTTC.

CDR3: CASSIDRGSTEAFF. CDR3 nucleotide sequence: TGTGCCAGTAGTATAGATCGGGGGAGCACTGAAGCTTTCTTT. The rearrangement joins TRBV19 to TRBJ1-1; possibly TRBD1 for D (5 bases). Deletions cut 0 bases from V and 4 bases from J, with 9 bases between. This CDR3 has 14 residues. In germline, CDR1 is LNHDA, CDR2 SQIVND (reference sequence).

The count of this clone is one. Here the CDR3 DNA reads TGTGCCAGCAGCCTTCCCGGGACAGGGATCAATGGCTACACCTTC. This sequence encodes CASSLPGTGINGYTF. This sequence joins TRBV7-9 and TRBJ1-2; 9 positions agree with TRBD1. Trimming at V came to 5 bases and at J to 6 bases, leaving 10 bases not matched to a gene. CDR1 and CDR2 from the germline V gene are SEHNR and FQNEAQ (reference sequence). This CDR3 has 15 residues.

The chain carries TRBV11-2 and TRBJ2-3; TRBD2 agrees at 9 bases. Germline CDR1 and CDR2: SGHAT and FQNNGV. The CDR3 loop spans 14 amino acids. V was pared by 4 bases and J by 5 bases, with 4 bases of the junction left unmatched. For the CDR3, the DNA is TGTGCCAGCAGCTCCAGAGCGGGGGGAGATACGCAGTATTTT. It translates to CASSSRAGGDTQYF. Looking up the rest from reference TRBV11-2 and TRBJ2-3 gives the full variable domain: EAGVAQSPRYKIIEKRQSVAFWCNPISGHATLYWYQQILGQGPKLLIQFQNNGVVDDSQLPKDRFSAERLKGVDSTLKIQPAKLEDSAVYLCASSSRAGGDTQYFGPGTRLTVL.

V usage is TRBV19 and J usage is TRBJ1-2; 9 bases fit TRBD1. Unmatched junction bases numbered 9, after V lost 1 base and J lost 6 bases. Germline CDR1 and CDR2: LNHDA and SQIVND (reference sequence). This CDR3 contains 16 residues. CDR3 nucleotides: TGTGCCAGTAGTATAGCCGCCGGACAGGGGAGGAATGGCTACACCTTC. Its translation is CASSIAAGQGRNGYTF.

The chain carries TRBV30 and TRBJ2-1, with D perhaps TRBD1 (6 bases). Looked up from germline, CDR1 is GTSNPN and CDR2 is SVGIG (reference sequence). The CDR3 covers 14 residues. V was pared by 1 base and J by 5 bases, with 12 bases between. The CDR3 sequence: CAWSGAGVNNEQFF. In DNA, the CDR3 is TGTGCCTGGAGTGGAGCAGGGGTCAACAATGAGCAGTTCTTC.

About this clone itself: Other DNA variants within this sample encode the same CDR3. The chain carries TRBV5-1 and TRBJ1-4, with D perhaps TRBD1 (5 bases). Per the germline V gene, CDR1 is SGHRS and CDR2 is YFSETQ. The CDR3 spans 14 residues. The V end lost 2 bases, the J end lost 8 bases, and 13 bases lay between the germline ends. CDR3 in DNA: TGCGCCAGCAGCTTAGGGCAGGGAAGGGAAAAACTGTTTTTT. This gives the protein CASSLGQGREKLFF. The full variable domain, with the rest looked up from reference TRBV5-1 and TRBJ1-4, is KAGVTQTPRYLIKTRGQQVTLSCSPISGHRSVSWYQQTPGQGLQFLFEYFSETQRNKGNFPGRFSGRQFSNSRSEMNVSTLELGDSALYLCASSLGQGREKLFFGSGTQLSVL.

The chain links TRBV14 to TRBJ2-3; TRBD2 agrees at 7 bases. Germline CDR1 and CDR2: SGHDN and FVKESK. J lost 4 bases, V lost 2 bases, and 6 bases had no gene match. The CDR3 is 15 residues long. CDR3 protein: CASSQPSGWSDTQYF. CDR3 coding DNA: TGTGCCAGCAGCCAACCTAGCGGATGGTCAGATACGCAGTATTTT.

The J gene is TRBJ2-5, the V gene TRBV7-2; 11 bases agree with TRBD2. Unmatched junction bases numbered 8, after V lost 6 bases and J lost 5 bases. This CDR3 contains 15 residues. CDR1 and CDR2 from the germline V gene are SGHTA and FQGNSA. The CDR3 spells CASRGSSGGRETQYF. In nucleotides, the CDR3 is TGTGCCAGCAGAGGATCTAGCGGGGGGCGCGAGACCCAGTACTTC.

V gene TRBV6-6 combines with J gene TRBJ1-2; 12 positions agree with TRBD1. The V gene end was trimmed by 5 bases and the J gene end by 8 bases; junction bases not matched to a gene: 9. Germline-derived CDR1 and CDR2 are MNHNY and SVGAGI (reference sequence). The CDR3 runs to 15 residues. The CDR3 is CASSPGTGGGLGYTF. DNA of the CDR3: TGTGCCAGCAGTCCCGGGACAGGGGGCGGTTTGGGCTACACCTTC.

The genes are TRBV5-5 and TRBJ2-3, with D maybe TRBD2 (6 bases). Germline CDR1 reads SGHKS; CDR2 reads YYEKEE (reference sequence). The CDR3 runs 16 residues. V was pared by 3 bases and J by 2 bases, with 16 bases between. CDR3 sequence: CASSSPRDFHTDTQYF. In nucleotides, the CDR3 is TGTGCCAGCAGCTCTCCCCGGGACTTCCACACAGATACGCAGTATTTT. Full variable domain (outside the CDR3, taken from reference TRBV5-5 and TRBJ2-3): DAGVTQSPTHLIKTRGQQVTLRCSPISGHKSVSWYQQVLGQGPQFIFQYYEKEERGRGNFPDRFSARQFPNYSSELNVNALLLGDSALYLCASSSPRDFHTDTQYFGPGTRLTVL.

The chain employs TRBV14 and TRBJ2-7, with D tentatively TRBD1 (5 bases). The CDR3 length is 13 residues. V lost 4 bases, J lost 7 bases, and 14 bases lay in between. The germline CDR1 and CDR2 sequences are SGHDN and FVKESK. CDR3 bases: TGTGCCAGCAGCCCCCTGGTTAAGGGGGAGCAGTACTTC. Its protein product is CASSPLVKGEQYF.

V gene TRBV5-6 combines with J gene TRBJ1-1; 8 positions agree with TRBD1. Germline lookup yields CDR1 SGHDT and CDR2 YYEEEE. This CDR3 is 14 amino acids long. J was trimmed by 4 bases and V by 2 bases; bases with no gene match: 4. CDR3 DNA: TGTGCCAGCAGCTTCGGACAGGGACTCACTGAAGCTTTCTTT. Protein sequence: CASSFGQGLTEAFF.

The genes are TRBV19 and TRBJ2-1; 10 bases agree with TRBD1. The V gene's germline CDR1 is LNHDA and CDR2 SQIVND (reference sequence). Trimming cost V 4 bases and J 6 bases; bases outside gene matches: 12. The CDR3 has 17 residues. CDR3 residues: CASSNRRVTGGFNEQFF. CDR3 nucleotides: TGTGCCAGTAGTAACCGGAGAGTGACAGGGGGCTTCAATGAGCAGTTCTTC.

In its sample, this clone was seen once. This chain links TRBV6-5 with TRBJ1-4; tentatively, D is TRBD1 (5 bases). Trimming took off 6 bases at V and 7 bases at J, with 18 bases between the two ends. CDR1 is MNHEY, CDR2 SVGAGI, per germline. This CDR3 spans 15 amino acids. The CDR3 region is CASSTTATRGEKLFF. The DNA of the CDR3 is TGTGCCAGCAGCACGACAGCTACGCGGGGTGAAAAACTGTTTTTT.

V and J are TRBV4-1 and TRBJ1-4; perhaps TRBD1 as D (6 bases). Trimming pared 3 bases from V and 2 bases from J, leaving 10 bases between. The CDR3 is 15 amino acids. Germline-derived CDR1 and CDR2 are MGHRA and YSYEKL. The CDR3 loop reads CASSHRGATNEKLFF. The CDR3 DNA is TGCGCCAGCAGCCATCGGGGGGCGACTAATGAAAAACTGTTTTTT.